Sequencing of this TCR beta chain was carried out in a study of blood T cell repertoires in COVID-19. The CDR3 runs to 16 residues. This clone was observed once. Sequence at one end of the junction differs from germline and may be a read error. Repertoires were generated with immunoSEQ multiplex PCR, while TCRdb's copy carries only in-frame clones and drops some. The repertoire has roughly 150,000 clones, around 80% of them found once; the top ten carry 0.45% to 0.6%. The J gene is TRBJ2-1, the V gene TRBV23-1, with no clear D. TRBV23-1 is given ORF status, its function remaining uncertain. This receptor was obtained from a man in his 60s with acute or convalescent COVID-19. Sequences were obtained from peripheral blood. As DNA, the CDR3 is TGCGCCAGCAGCCAATATACCGACTCCAGACTCAATGAGCAGTTCTTC. Protein sequence: CASSQYTDSRLNEQFF.